Sequencing of this T cell receptor (beta chain) was carried out in a study of T cells in Graves' hyperthyroidism and ophthalmopathy. The source material, RNA transcripts, was used to amplify TCR beta CDR3 regions. Initially, a first-round RT-PCR of the TCR CDR3 employed the HTBI primer set. TCRdb re-analysed the multiplex PCR reads in MiXCR, keeping a single row per CDR3 protein. The sample gives about 770,000 distinct CDR3 sequences, around 20% of which show up once; over 15% is in the top ten. Whole-study results and caveats: Most thyroid clonotypes that were expanded above 0.001 also turned up in blood.

This clonotype occurred many times. The target antigen is unknown. After removal of 5 bases from V and 10 bases from J, the junction contained 6 bases not matched to a gene. The CDR3 sequence is 13 residues long. CDR1 SGHVS and CDR2 FQNEAQ come from the germline V gene. The chain uses TRBV7-8 and TRBJ2-1; 9 bases map to TRBD1. The clonotype was recovered from a woman aged 45-65 years with Graves' hyperthyroidism that later progressed to Graves' ophthalmopathy. Sequenced material: blood. This chain's CDR3 is CASSNHRGLEQFF. DNA for the CDR3: TGTGCCAGCAGCAACCACAGGGGGCTGGAGCAGTTCTTC. The full variable domain, in which reference TRBV7-8 and TRBJ2-1 provide the parts outside the CDR3, is GAGVSQSPRYKVAKRGQDVALRCDPISGHVSLFWYQQALGQGPEFLTYFQNEAQLDKSGLPSDRFFAERPEGSVSTLKIQRTQQEDSAVYLCASSNHRGLEQFFGPGTRLTVL.